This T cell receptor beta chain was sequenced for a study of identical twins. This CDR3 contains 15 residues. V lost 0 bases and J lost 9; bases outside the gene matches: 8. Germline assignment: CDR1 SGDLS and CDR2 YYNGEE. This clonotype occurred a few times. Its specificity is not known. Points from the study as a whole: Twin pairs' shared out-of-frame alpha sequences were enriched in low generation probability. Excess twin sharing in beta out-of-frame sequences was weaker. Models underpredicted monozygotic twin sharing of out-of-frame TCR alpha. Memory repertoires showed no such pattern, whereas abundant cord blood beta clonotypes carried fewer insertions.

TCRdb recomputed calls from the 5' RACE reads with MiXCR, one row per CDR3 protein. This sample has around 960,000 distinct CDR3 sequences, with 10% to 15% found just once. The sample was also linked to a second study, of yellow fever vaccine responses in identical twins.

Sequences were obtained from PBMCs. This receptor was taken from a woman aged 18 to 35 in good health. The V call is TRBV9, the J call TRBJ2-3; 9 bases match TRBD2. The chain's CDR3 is CASSVVSSGAATQYF. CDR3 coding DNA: TGTGCCAGCAGCGTAGTTTCTAGCGGGGCCGCAACGCAGTATTTT.